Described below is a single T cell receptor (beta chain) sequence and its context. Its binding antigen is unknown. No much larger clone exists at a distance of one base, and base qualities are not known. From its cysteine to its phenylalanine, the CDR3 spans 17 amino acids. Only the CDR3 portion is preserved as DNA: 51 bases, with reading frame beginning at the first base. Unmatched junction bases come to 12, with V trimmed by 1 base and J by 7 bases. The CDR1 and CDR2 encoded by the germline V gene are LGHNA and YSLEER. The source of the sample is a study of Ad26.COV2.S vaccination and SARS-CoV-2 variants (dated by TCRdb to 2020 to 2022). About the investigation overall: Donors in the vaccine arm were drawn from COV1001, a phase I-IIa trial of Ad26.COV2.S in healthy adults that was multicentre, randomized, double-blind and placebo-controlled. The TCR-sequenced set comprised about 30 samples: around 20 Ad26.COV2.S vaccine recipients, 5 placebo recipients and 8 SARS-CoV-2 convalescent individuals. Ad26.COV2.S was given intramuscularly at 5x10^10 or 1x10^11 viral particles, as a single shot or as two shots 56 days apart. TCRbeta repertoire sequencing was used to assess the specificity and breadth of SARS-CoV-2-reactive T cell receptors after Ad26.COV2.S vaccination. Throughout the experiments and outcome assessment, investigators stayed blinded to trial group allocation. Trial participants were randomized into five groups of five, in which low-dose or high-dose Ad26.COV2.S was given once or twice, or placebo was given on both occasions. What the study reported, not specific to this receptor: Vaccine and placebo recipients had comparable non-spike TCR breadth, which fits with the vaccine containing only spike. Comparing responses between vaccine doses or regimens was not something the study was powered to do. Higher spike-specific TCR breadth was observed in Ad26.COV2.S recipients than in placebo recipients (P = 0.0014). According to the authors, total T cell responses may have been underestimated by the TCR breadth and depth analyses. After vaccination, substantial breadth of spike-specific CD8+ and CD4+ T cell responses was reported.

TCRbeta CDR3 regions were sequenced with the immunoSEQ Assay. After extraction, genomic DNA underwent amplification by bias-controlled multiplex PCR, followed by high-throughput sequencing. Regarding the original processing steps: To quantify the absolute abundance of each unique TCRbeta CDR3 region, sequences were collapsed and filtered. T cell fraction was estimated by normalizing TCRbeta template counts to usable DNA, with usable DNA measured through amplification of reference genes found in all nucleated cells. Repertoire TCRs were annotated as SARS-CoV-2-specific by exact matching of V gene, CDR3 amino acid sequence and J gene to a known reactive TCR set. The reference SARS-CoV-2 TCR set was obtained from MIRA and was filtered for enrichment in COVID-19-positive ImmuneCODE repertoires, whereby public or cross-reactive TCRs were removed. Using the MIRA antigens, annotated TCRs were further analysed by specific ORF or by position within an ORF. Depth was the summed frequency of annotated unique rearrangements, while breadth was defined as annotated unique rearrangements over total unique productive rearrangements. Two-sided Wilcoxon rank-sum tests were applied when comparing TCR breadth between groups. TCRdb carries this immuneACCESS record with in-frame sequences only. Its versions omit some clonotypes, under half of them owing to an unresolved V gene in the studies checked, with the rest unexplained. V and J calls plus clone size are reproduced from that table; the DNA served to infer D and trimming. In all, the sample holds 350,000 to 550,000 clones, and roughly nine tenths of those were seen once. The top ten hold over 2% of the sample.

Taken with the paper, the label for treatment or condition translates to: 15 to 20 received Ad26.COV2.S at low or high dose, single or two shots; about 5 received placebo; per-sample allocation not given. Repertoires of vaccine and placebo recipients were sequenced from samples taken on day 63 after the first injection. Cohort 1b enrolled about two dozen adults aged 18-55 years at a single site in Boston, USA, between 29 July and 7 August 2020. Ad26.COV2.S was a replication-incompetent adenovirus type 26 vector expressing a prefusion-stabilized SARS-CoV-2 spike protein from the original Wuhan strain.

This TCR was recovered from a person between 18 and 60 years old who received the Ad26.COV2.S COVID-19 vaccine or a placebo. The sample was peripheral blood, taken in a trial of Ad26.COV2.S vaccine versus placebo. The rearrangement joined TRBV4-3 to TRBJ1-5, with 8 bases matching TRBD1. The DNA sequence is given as TGCGCCAGCAGCCAAGGTATCCGAGGACAGGGAGGGCAGCCCCAGCATTTT. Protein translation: CASSQGIRGQGGQPQHF.